These 4 T cell receptor beta chains were sequenced from one sample in a study of shared clonotypes between healthy human individuals. The assay was immunoSEQ multiplex PCR, and TCRdb's table has in-frame clones only and misses some. The table has over a million clones, 96% seen once. Sequencing was done on a sample of naive CD4+ T cells sorted from blood. Subset indicated: CD45RA+ positively selected. These TCRs come from a man under 40 in good health.

The chain employs TRBV7-2 and TRBJ1-4; 7 positions match TRBD1. The CDR3 length is 15 residues. Germline CDR1 is SGHTA and CDR2 is FQGNSA. After removal of 1 base from V and 7 bases from J, the junction contained 6 bases not matched to a gene. Written as DNA, the CDR3 is TGTGCCAGCAGCTTAGGAAGACAGGGCGGTGAAAAACTGTTTTTT. Its protein product is CASSLGRQGGEKLFF.

The genes are TRBV5-1 and TRBJ2-2, with D perhaps being TRBD1 or TRBD2 (7 bases each). The CDR3 spans 16 residues. V dropped 1 base and J dropped 5 bases, with 15 bases sitting between them. Germline loops: CDR1 SGHRS, CDR2 YFSETQ. CDR3 amino acids: CASSLRQGGRTGELFF. DNA for the CDR3: TGCGCCAGCAGCTTGCGACAGGGAGGGAGAACCGGGGAGCTGTTTTTT.

This clone was picked up one time. The chain links TRBV7-3 to TRBJ2-3; TRBD2 matches at 15 bases. Unmatched junction bases numbered 3, after V lost 5 bases and J lost 6 bases. This CDR3 has 15 amino acids. CDR1 is SGHTA, CDR2 FQGTGA, per germline. CDR3 DNA sequence: TGTGCCAGCAGCCCCGGGACTAGCGGGAGGGATACGCAGTATTTT. This gives the protein CASSPGTSGRDTQYF.

This chain joins TRBV6-1 and TRBJ1-2; a weak D match, TRBD1 (5 bases). Trimming stripped 4 bases from V and 5 bases from J, with 20 bases between. The CDR3 covers 16 residues. Germline V gene sequence: CDR1 MNHNS, CDR2 SASEGT. The CDR3: CASSGGREGALYGYTF. In DNA form, the CDR3 reads TGTGCCAGCAGTGGTGGCAGGGAAGGGGCTCTATATGGCTACACCTTC.